This T cell receptor beta chain was retrieved from a study of CD8 T cells in Susac syndrome. V shed 4 bases and J shed 1 base, with 11 bases lying between them. CDR3 length equals 16 residues. CDR1 is SGHDN, CDR2 FVKESK, per germline. The authors reverse transcribed roughly 0.5 to 1 ug RNA with random hexamers. TCRdb fed the immunoSEQ multiplex PCR reads into MiXCR, producing one record per CDR3 protein. The sample gives approximately 100,000 distinct CDR3 sequences, about nine tenths of which show up once; about 0.15% is in the top ten. Sequencing was carried out using CD4+ T cells from PBMCs. This TCR was recovered from a human donor in good health. The chain couples TRBV14 to TRBJ2-6; D unclear. The CDR3 reads CASSRIPGSGANVLTF. CDR3 nucleotide sequence: TGTGCCAGCAGCCGGATCCCGGGTTCTGGGGCCAACGTCCTGACTTTC.